This T cell receptor beta chain was captured by sequencing in a study of breast tumors, draining lymph nodes, adjacent tissues. Whole-study results and caveats: Most tumor T cells seemingly derive from lymph node, then expand in tumor. Luminal-like breast cancer showed significantly greater tumor-nontumor repertoire similarity than basal-like breast cancer did.

TCRdb reprocessed the multiplex PCR reads with MiXCR, giving one entry per CDR3 protein. The table records tens of thousands of distinct CDR3 sequences, roughly 57% of them present only once. This clonotype is a singleton in its sample. No antigen is known for it. Germline V gene lookup returns CDR1 MNHEY and CDR2 SVGAGI. Trimming shortened V by 5 bases and J by 11 bases, and 24 bases separated the two germline ends. The CDR3 length is 16 residues. This TCR came from a female donor with breast cancer. Some clones in this sample may be carry-over from other donors' samples. Sequences were obtained from breast tumor tissue. The chain recombines TRBV6-5 with TRBJ2-2; D may be TRBD1 (6 bases). CDR3 amino acids: CASSQMGHRALGELFF. In nucleotides, the CDR3 is TGTGCCAGCAGTCAAATGGGGCACAGGGCCTTGGGAGAGCTGTTTTTT.